Given below is one T cell receptor beta chain in context. Its binding antigen is unknown. Qualities for individual bases were not recorded, and no much larger clone is one base off. CDR1 and CDR2 were assigned from the germline V gene as MNHNS and SASEGT. Counted from cysteine to phenylalanine, this CDR3 has 15 amino acids. The sequence is cut down to CDR3 DNA, 45 bases in frame from base 1. Unmatched junction bases come to 7, with V trimmed by 8 bases and J by 4 bases. The cohort consisted of 666 healthy bone marrow donors. At the time of sampling, all cohort members were nominally healthy, though unrecorded immune exposures were likely present. The donor was CMV seropositive and was included in the group of 300 or so seropositive cohort members. Each donor provided a peripheral blood sample, and peripheral blood mononuclear cells were used for TCR beta sequencing. Genomic DNA extraction from the blood cell samples was performed with the Qiagen DNeasy Blood Extraction Kit.

These data belong to a study of cytomegalovirus exposure and HLA in healthy donors (dated by TCRdb to the late 2010s). At the level of the whole study: According to an earlier analysis of around 600 of the donors, about 179 million T cells yielded some 120 million unique TCR beta sequences and 250 to 350 Gb of sequence data. The study aimed to test whether signatures of past pathogen exposure could be identified by cataloging public T cell receptors. Across about 370 genotyped donors of the cohort, an average of 235,054 unique TCR beta nucleotide sequences per donor were sequenced, and approximately 17% of those sequences were non-productive. To predict cytomegalovirus infection status, the study brought together high-throughput TCR immunosequencing, statistical association of individual TCRs with disease status, and machine learning. The study profiled the T cell repertoires of around 700 subjects by immunosequencing and related them to cytomegalovirus serostatus. An earlier analysis of fewer than 750 of the donors used high-throughput TCR beta sequencing to judge whether each TCR beta V gene segment behaved as functional or pseudogenic. Genome-wide SNP genotypes for about 65% of the 666 donors were used in a later genetic analysis, which treated that subset as a discovery cohort. Typing coverage varied by locus: roughly 629-630 donors for A, B, C, DRB1 and DQB1; 500 to 550 for DQA1; over 600 for DPA1; 450 to 480 for DPB1. The genetic ancestry cluster associated with self-reported Caucasian donors included around 76% of the roughly 400 genotyped donors. Along with the approximately 600-subject first cohort, a separate validation cohort of around 120 different subjects was used. About five DR-DQ haplotypes were handled as single units for association and clustering, since linkage in the cohort was strong. Approximately 300 gigabases of sequencing data and tens of millions of unique TCR sequences were included in an early release covering several hundred HLA-typed donors. To study patterns of TCR occurrence, a later analysis re-analyzed previously published TCR beta repertoires from 650 to 750 donors and added high-resolution HLA genotyping. All discovery cohort repertoires had been generated on a single sequencing platform. Donor age, sex, ethnicity and CMV serostatus were compiled alongside the repertoire data. HLA typing included class I and class II loci at four-digit resolution. Rather than drawing on any new phenotypic data, the later analysis identified candidate immune exposures from TCR beta sequences and the way those sequences occurred across donors. Results the study describes overall, beyond this receptor: The 87-base-pair reads could not distinguish some IMGT-functional V segments, including TRBV6-2 and TRBV6-3, so those segments were excluded. In a later analysis, several top co-occurrence clusters were reported to appear linked to parvovirus B19, influenza, CMV and Epstein-Barr virus. A few of the identified cytomegalovirus-associated TCR beta chains were confirmed in vitro to be specific for cytomegalovirus antigens. Only TCR beta chains were sequenced in this cohort, and the absence of alpha or paired-chain data limited detectable features. Across donors, most TCR sequences were observed very rarely, whereas some public TCRs were present in many individuals. Roughly uniform sequencing depth across donors was assumed in presence/absence analyses, although this assumption may not hold. A further reported finding was that TCR beta sequences accurately predicted the HLA-A and HLA-B alleles for most subjects in the first cohort. In a later genetic analysis, a missense DCLRE1C variant was associated with V-gene and J-gene trimming of TCR beta chains, and the association was replicated in an independent cohort. Because some donors lacked HLA typing at each locus, the association tests relied only on the typed subset. A cluster of highly shared sequence variants was judged likely to be a technical artifact of the sequencing pipeline. The study listed 150 to 200 TCR beta chains as associated with cytomegalovirus. Because counts were too low, approximately 15 rarely observed V segments, including chromosome 9 orphons, were excluded from the earlier analysis of 587 of the donors. An earlier analysis of several hundred of the donors showed that most TCR beta V segments appeared in productive rearrangements either about 87% or about 30% of the time, which broadly matched IMGT annotations. According to a later analysis, TCR association rates differed among HLA loci, with DRB1 alleles showing the most associated TCRs and HLA-C alleles showing the fewest. It was suggested by the authors that the approach could potentially be generalized to other disease states and immunological phenotypes. Cytomegalovirus status was reported to be diagnosed by the classifier with high specificity and sensitivity in both the original and validation cohorts. Compared with equally common non-associated chains, HLA-associated TCR beta chains in a later analysis were more clonally expanded and had lower generation probabilities. For the cohort, immune exposure information was limited to CMV serostatus. In a later genetic analysis, fewer N-insertions in productive TCRs were reported among donors in an Asian-associated ancestry cluster than the approximately 710-donor mean. Specific HLA alleles were associated with 16,951 TCR beta sequences at a false discovery rate of 0.05 in a later analysis. Correlated functional status among segregating V segments might reflect linkage disequilibrium, but an unknown experimental factor could not be ruled out. Most CMV-associated TCR beta chains appeared to be HLA-restricted in a later analysis, and the HLA associations seemed to be driven largely by CMV exposure. Strong co-occurrence of HLA alleles, especially DR and DQ, made assigning TCR associations to individual alleles difficult.

Libraries were built with the immunoSEQ multiplex PCR assay. The multiplex PCR relied on a mix of 60 forward primers for TCR Vbeta segments and 13 reverse primers for TCR Jbeta segments. Amplification of the CDR3 region of rearranged TCR beta genes was performed with a multiplex PCR assay on genomic DNA. The amplified TCR beta libraries were sequenced on the Illumina HiSeq System as 87-base-pair reads. The original pipeline was this. In a later analysis, 77 million or so unique TCR beta chains were counted across the 690 or so repertoires, and roughly 11 million of these chains were shared by at least two donors. Raw reads were error-corrected and collapsed into unique sequences by a nearest-neighbor algorithm in which closely related sequences were merged to remove PCR and sequencing errors. Alignment of CDR3 sequences to IMGT reference sequences was used to assign V, D and J gene segments. For a sequence to be retained, at least a six-nucleotide match to both a V gene segment and a J gene segment was required. Rearrangements were called productive when the CDR3 lacked stop codons and stayed in frame with V and J; all others were non-productive. Following IMGT convention, CDR3 was defined as the stretch from the second conserved V-encoded cysteine to the conserved J-encoded phenylalanine. The earlier analysis of some 600 of the donors excluded sequences that lacked an unambiguous match to a single V gene segment. An earlier analysis of a few hundred of the donors classified V segments as functional when productive rearrangements were above 56.7% and as segregating when the standard deviation between donors was above 5%. A statistical classification framework was built for diagnosing cytomegalovirus status from the catalog of TCR beta chain sequences. V and J gene assignment, in a later analysis, came from comparing TCR nucleotide sequences with IMGT/GENE-DB human TR gene sequences. Using the TCRdist pipeline, a later analysis assigned CDR3 sequences along with most-parsimonious VDJ recombination scenarios. In a later analysis, every TCR beta chain was defined by the combination of its CDR3 amino acid sequence and its V-gene family, and reads without a unique V-gene family were dropped. As a way to deal with suspected cross-contamination and a sequencing artifact, a later analysis dropped hundreds of nucleotide sequences that were highly shared and had low generation probability. A later analysis calculated a clonal expansion index for each public chain from normalized within-repertoire ranks of inferred template counts. Generation probabilities in a later analysis came from a VDJ recombination model fitted to out-of-frame rearrangements, and those results were checked against IGoR. In a later analysis, TCR-TCR, TCR-HLA and TCR-CMV co-occurrence was scored with hypergeometric tests, and a repertoire-size bias correction was applied to TCR pairs. False discovery rates were estimated in a later analysis by permuting HLA or CMV assignments 20 times. In a later analysis, co-occurring TCRs were grouped with DBSCAN, and TCRdist sequence similarity was added when clustering was performed within HLA-allele-positive subsets. Co-occurrence clustering excluded repertoires with fewer than 30,000 or more than 120,000 public chains, plus five with anomalous nucleotide sharing. The table comes from immuneACCESS by way of TCRdb, which keeps in-frame sequences with V and J called. Part of the clones is missing from these tables; in studies checked, under half for an unresolved V gene and the rest for unknown reasons. V and J calls and clone size are copied from that table; D and trimming were computed from the DNA. The sample profile shows about 160,000 clones; more than 75% of them were found once. Clones ranked in the top ten supply less than 1% of the sample.

This clonotype was sampled from a girl aged 2 to 9 in good health and CMV-seropositive. Rearrangement joined TRBV6-1 to TRBJ2-3, and TRBD2 aligns with 12 junction nucleotides. The specimen sequenced was PBMCs. The nucleotides are TGTGCCAGCCCTGGGACTAGCGGGCGGGCAGATACGCAGTATTTT. Translated, it gives CASPGTSGRADTQYF.